The present T cell receptor beta chain was sequenced within a study of cytomegalovirus exposure and HLA in healthy donors. As to this clone: Its antigen remains unidentified.

This CDR3 comprises 18 residues. V was shortened by 2 bases and J by 1 base, with 15 bases between the two germline ends. Germline V gives CDR1 SGHAT, CDR2 FQNNGV. The PCR was carried out with 60 Vbeta primers and 13 Jbeta primers. Profiling relied on immunoSEQ multiplex PCR, and the TCRdb table lists in-frame clones only, not all of them. The sample holds over 65,000 clones, about 77% seen once. Study-level findings and limits: High specificity and sensitivity for cytomegalovirus status were reported for the classifier.

Sequencing was performed on PBMCs. The chain has TRBV11-2 and TRBJ1-6; TRBD1 is a possible D gene (6 bases). The clonotype originates from a man in his fifties or sixties in good health and CMV-seronegative. The CDR3 loop reads CASSLSLQGGSYNSPLHF. As DNA, the CDR3 is TGTGCCAGCAGCTTAAGCCTACAGGGTGGATCCTATAATTCACCCCTCCACTTT.